This T cell receptor (beta chain) was documented in a study of cytomegalovirus exposure and HLA in healthy donors. Study summary: From donors who were HLA-typed, an early data release held about 85 million unique TCRs.

Primers for the PCR totalled 60 Vbeta and 13 Jbeta. Clones were sequenced by immunoSEQ multiplex PCR, and TCRdb holds only the in-frame ones, with some missing. The table includes about 140,000 clones, around 80% detected once. Findings and limits, study-wide: In a later analysis, at a false discovery rate of 0.05, approximately 18,000 TCR beta sequences were associated with HLA alleles. In a later analysis, a missense DCLRE1C variant was linked to TCR beta V- and J-gene trimming. Associated with cytomegalovirus, according to the listing, were some 180 TCR beta chains.

V gave up 1 base and J gave up 6 bases, with 12 bases separating them. CDR3 length: 15 residues. The V gene's germline CDR1 is SGHTA and CDR2 FQGNSA. Concerning this clone: Its antigen is undetermined.

V is TRBV7-2 and J is TRBJ1-4; possibly TRBD1 for D (5 bases). The sequenced sample consisted of PBMCs. This clonotype was obtained from a man aged 35-49 years in good health and CMV-seronegative. For the CDR3, the DNA is TGTGCCAGCAGCTTAGAAGGGGCAGAGGATGAAAAACTGTTTTTT. It codes for CASSLEGAEDEKLFF. Supplemented by reference TRBV7-2 and TRBJ1-4, the full variable domain reads GAGVSQSPSNKVTEKGKDVELRCDPISGHTALYWYRQSLGQGLEFLIYFQGNSAPDKSGLPSDRFSAERTGGSVSTLTIQRTQQEDSAVYLCASSLEGAEDEKLFFGSGTQLSVL.